This entry lists 32 T cell receptor beta chains sequenced from one sample in a study of siplizumab effects on memory and regulatory T cells. Libraries were prepared by immunoSEQ multiplex PCR; TCRdb keeps only in-frame clonotypes and omits some of them. Here the sample spans more than 95,000 clones, 93% being singletons. Sequenced sample: Tregs sorted from blood. These receptors were collected from a human donor in good health.

This clone was observed once. V usage is TRBV9 and J usage is TRBJ2-2; D perhaps matches TRBD1 (5 bases). The V gene's germline CDR1 is SGDLS and CDR2 YYNGEE. This CDR3 has 15 amino acids. V was shortened by 0 bases and J by 1 base, with 7 bases between the two germline ends. DNA of the CDR3: TGTGCCAGCAGCGTAGGACAGAAGAACACCGGGGAGCTGTTTTTT. It codes for CASSVGQKNTGELFF.

The chain recombines TRBV27 with TRBJ1-6; no reliable D call. The V gene's germline CDR1 is MNHEY and CDR2 SMNVEV (reference sequence). The CDR3 is 13 residues long. Trimming removed 5 bases from V and 7 bases from J, with 9 bases in between. The CDR3 region has the DNA TGTGCCAGCAGTACTGAAAGGAATTCACCCCTCCACTTT. Translated, it gives CASSTERNSPLHF.

For the CDR3, the DNA is TGTGCCAGCAGTCCCCTCGACTGGGGGCGAGGAAATGAGCAGTTCTTC. This codes for CASSPLDWGRGNEQFF. This rearrangement joins TRBV25-1 to TRBJ2-1, with D perhaps TRBD1 (6 bases). CDR3 size: 16 residues. With 5 bases removed from V and 7 bases from J, the gap between germline ends came to 21 bases. Germline CDR1 is MGHDK and CDR2 is SYGVNS.

The V call is TRBV7-9, the J call TRBJ2-3; 7 nucleotides line up with TRBD2. Germline loops: CDR1 SEHNR, CDR2 FQNEAQ (reference sequence). This CDR3 is 16 amino acids long. The J segment lost 4 bases and the V segment lost 1 base, leaving 8 bases of the junction unmatched. The CDR3 here is CASSLGFAGAADTQYF. The DNA of the CDR3 is TGTGCCAGCAGCTTAGGATTCGCGGGAGCTGCAGATACGCAGTATTTT. Based on the CDR3 plus reference TRBV7-9 and TRBJ2-3, the full variable domain is DTGVSQNPRHKITKRGQNVTFRCDPISEHNRLYWYRQTLGQGPEFLTYFQNEAQLEKSRLLSDRFSAERPKGSFSTLEIQRTEQGDSAMYLCASSLGFAGAADTQYFGPGTRLTVL.

This clone was observed a handful of times. V usage is TRBV4-2 and J usage is TRBJ2-3, with 11 bases fitting TRBD2. V lost 1 base and J lost 1; bases outside the gene matches: 1. This CDR3 comprises 16 residues. Germline CDR1 and CDR2: LGHNA and YNFKEQ. Here the CDR3 DNA reads TGTGCCAGCAGCCAAGGGGGACTAGCGGGCACAGATACGCAGTATTTT. Translation: CASSQGGLAGTDTQYF.

This clone has a single count. The rearrangement uses TRBV14 and TRBJ1-3; 8 nucleotides line up with TRBD1. Germline V gives CDR1 SGHDN, CDR2 FVKESK. The CDR3 length is 16 residues. With V trimmed by 4 bases and J by 3 bases, 8 bases remained unmatched. The CDR3, as DNA: TGTGCCAGCAGCCGGCGAGGACAGGGTTTTGGAAACACCATATATTTT. The encoded protein is CASSRRGQGFGNTIYF.

This clone has a single count. V is TRBV2 and J is TRBJ2-3, with no clear D. This CDR3 has 15 residues. CDR1 SNHLY and CDR2 FYNNEI come from the germline V gene. Trimming pared 4 bases from V and 1 base from J, leaving 12 bases between. CDR3 DNA: TGTGCCAGCAGTGGAAGTGCTACACGCACAGATACGCAGTATTTT. Its translation is CASSGSATRTDTQYF.

This rearrangement joins TRBV11-3 to TRBJ2-7; D possibly corresponds to TRBD2 (6 bases). CDR3 length equals 14 residues. Trimming pared 3 bases from V and 1 base from J, leaving 10 bases between. CDR1 SGHNT and CDR2 YENEEA come from the germline V gene. This CDR3 reads CASSLEGRSYEQYF. CDR3 nucleotide sequence: TGTGCCAGCAGCTTGGAGGGCCGTTCCTACGAGCAGTACTTC.

The genes are TRBV11-2 and TRBJ1-1, with 10 positions matching TRBD1. The CDR3 contains 15 residues. CDR1 is SGHAT, CDR2 FQNNGV, per germline. The ends lost 3 bases at V and 4 bases at J; junction bases unmatched: 5. The chain's CDR3 is CASSLTGGSGTEAFF. As DNA, the CDR3 is TGTGCCAGCAGCTTGACAGGGGGCTCCGGCACTGAAGCTTTCTTT.

This chain connects TRBV30 to TRBJ2-4; no firm D call. The CDR3 is 13 residues long. CDR1 is GTSNPN, CDR2 SVGIG, per germline (reference sequence). Between the trimmed V and J ends, which lost 1 base and 8 bases, there was a span of 12 bases. The CDR3 reads CAWSGPPRDIQYF. The CDR3 DNA sequence: TGTGCCTGGAGTGGCCCCCCCCGAGACATTCAGTACTTC.

This clone was recorded once. The CDR3 bases are TGTGCCAGCAGCTTGACGGGGAGTAATGGCTACACCTTC. It is translated as CASSLTGSNGYTF. This chain connects TRBV5-4 to TRBJ1-2; D not resolved. The CDR3 has 13 residues. V lost 1 base and J 6 bases, leaving 10 bases between the germline ends. Germline loops: CDR1 SGHNT, CDR2 YYREEE (reference sequence).

The chain combines TRBV29-1 with TRBJ2-1, with TRBD2 matching 12 bases. The CDR3 is 15 residues long. Per the germline V gene, CDR1 is SQVTM and CDR2 is ANQGSEA. The ends lost 3 bases at V and 3 bases at J; junction bases unmatched: 3. The CDR3: CSVEGTSGHYNEQFF. The CDR3 region has the DNA TGCAGCGTTGAGGGGACTAGCGGGCACTACAATGAGCAGTTCTTC.

This rearrangement joins TRBV9 to TRBJ2-3, with 8 bases aligning to TRBD1. Germline CDR1 SGDLS, CDR2 YYNGEE. CDR3 length equals 18 residues. V lost 0 bases, J lost 1 base, and 10 bases stayed unmatched. CDR3: CASSVANRQGWGTDTQYF. The CDR3, as DNA: TGTGCCAGCAGCGTAGCAAATAGACAGGGGTGGGGCACAGATACGCAGTATTTT.

The V call is TRBV27, the J call TRBJ2-2; D unresolved. V lost 8 bases to trimming and J lost 2 bases, with 12 bases between them. The V gene's germline CDR1 is MNHEY and CDR2 SMNVEV (reference sequence). The CDR3 contains 14 residues. The CDR3 loop is CASGAVLNTGELFF. The CDR3 nucleotides are TGTGCCAGCGGCGCGGTTCTTAACACCGGGGAGCTGTTTTTT.

The chain has TRBV27 and TRBJ2-2; 9 bases map to TRBD1. Germline V lookup: CDR1 MNHEY, CDR2 SMNVEV (reference sequence). The CDR3 contains 15 residues. The V and J ends lost 5 bases and 3 bases, in that order; junction bases with no gene match: 4. In DNA form, the CDR3 reads TGTGCCAGCAGTCCGGGGACAGGGTACACCGGGGAGCTGTTTTTT. Translated, it gives CASSPGTGYTGELFF.

The CDR3 spells CASSLAGPTEAFF. The CDR3 bases are TGCGCCAGCAGCTTGGCCGGGCCCACTGAAGCTTTCTTT. The genes are TRBV5-1 and TRBJ1-1; D is undetermined. Germline-derived CDR1 and CDR2 are SGHRS and YFSETQ. The CDR3 length is 13 residues. V was clipped by 0 bases and J by 4 bases, with 7 bases between them.

The chain couples TRBV9 to TRBJ2-2; the D gene is possibly TRBD1 (5 bases). Germline lookup yields CDR1 SGDLS and CDR2 YYNGEE. Trimming removed 1 base from V and 8 bases from J, with 9 bases in between. The CDR3 loop spans 13 amino acids. CDR3 nucleotide sequence: TGTGCCAGCAGCGTACCAGGGTTGGGGGAGCTGTTTTTT. This encodes CASSVPGLGELFF.

The rearrangement joins TRBV20-1 to TRBJ1-2; TRBD1 might be the D (5 bases). CDR1 is DFQATT and CDR2 is SNEGSKA in the germline V gene (reference sequence). The V gene lost 6 bases and the J gene lost 8 bases, with 13 bases spanning the gap. The CDR3 contains 11 residues. The CDR3 sequence: CSARGPEGYTF. CDR3 in DNA: TGCAGTGCCCGGGGCCCGGAAGGCTACACCTTC.

The rearrangement joins TRBV9 to TRBJ1-1; weak D call: TRBD1 (5 bases). Germline CDR1 SGDLS, CDR2 YYNGEE. This CDR3 is 11 amino acids long. Trimming cost V 7 bases and J 2 bases, with 6 bases left between them. CDR3 sequence: CASRDNTEAFF. CDR3 DNA: TGTGCCAGCCGGGACAACACTGAAGCTTTCTTT. Combining the CDR3 with reference TRBV9 and TRBJ1-1 gives the whole variable domain DSGVTQTPKHLITATGQRVTLRCSPRSGDLSVYWYQQSLDQGLQFLIQYYNGEERAKGNILERFSAQQFPDLHSELNLSSLELGDSALYFCASRDNTEAFFGQGTRLTVV.

The chain is built from TRBV7-2 and TRBJ2-3; no firm D call. The V gene lost 0 bases and the J gene lost 0 bases, with 7 bases spanning the gap. CDR1 is SGHTA and CDR2 is FQGNSA in the germline V gene. The CDR3 extends over 15 amino acids. The CDR3 DNA sequence: TGTGCCAGCAGCTTAGCGGGATTAAGCACAGATACGCAGTATTTT. This translates into CASSLAGLSTDTQYF.

This clone appeared once. The V gene is TRBV11-2, the J gene TRBJ2-5, with a possible D match to TRBD2 (5 bases). TRBJ2-7 matches the DNA end more closely, so the J call is doubtful. Per germline, CDR1 SGHAT and CDR2 FQNNGV. The CDR3 contains 17 residues. CDR3 sequence: CASSLASWGDRTYEQYF. In DNA form, the CDR3 reads TGTGCCAGCAGCTTAGCCTCGTGGGGAGACCGAACCTACGAGCAGTACTTC.

The chain has TRBV19 and TRBJ2-1; 8 positions agree with TRBD2. V dropped 5 bases and J dropped 3; count of bases not matched to a gene: 6. The germline V gene has CDR1 LNHDA and CDR2 SQIVND (reference sequence). CDR3 length: 15 amino acids. CDR3 nucleotides: TGTGCCAGTAGTGCCAGCGGGAGCGGCTACAATGAGCAGTTCTTC. This encodes CASSASGSGYNEQFF.

The chain joins TRBV5-4 to TRBJ2-5; 7 nucleotides match TRBD2. The CDR3 contains 13 residues. From germline, CDR1 is SGHNT and CDR2 YYREEE (reference sequence). With 4 bases clipped from V and 5 bases from J, the junction kept 5 bases outside the gene matches. The CDR3 DNA reads as TGTGCCAGCAGCCCTGGACTAGGGGAGACCCAGTACTTC. Residues: CASSPGLGETQYF.

This sequence joins TRBV9 and TRBJ2-3; unclear D gene. V was shortened by 3 bases and J by 0 bases, with 8 bases between the two germline ends. Germline V lookup: CDR1 SGDLS, CDR2 YYNGEE. The CDR3 is made up of 14 amino acids. The chain's CDR3 is CASSADLSTDTQYF. In nucleotides, the CDR3 is TGTGCCAGCAGCGCGGACCTAAGCACAGATACGCAGTATTTT.

The chain carries TRBV7-8 and TRBJ1-1; unclear D gene. Germline V gene lookup returns CDR1 SGHVS and CDR2 FQNEAQ. The CDR3 is 15 residues long. The V gene lost 0 bases and the J gene lost 1 base, with 9 bases spanning the gap. This CDR3 reads CASSLARLSNTEAFF. The CDR3 DNA is TGTGCCAGCAGCTTAGCACGACTGTCGAACACTGAAGCTTTCTTT.

This rearrangement joins TRBV7-9 to TRBJ1-4; D is uncertain. Germline V gene data show CDR1 as SEHNR and CDR2 as FQNEAQ (reference sequence). V lost 5 bases and J 5 bases, leaving 12 bases between the germline ends. There are 14 residues in the CDR3. The CDR3, as DNA: TGTGCCAGCAGCCTGACAATGGGGAATGAAAAACTGTTTTTT. Encoded protein: CASSLTMGNEKLFF.

The chain carries TRBV23-1 and TRBJ2-4, with TRBD1 matching over 9 bases. TRBV23-1 is designated an ORF whose function remains uncertain. V dropped 6 bases and J dropped 3; count of bases not matched to a gene: 9. There are 16 residues in the CDR3. DNA of the CDR3: TGCGCCAGCAGAAACCGGACAGGGGTTGGCAAAAACATTCAGTACTTC. Residues: CASRNRTGVGKNIQYF.

This chain uses TRBV7-9 with TRBJ2-5; perhaps TRBD2 as D (5 bases). The ends were cut back, 7 bases at V and 5 bases at J, with 8 bases in the middle. Germline V gives CDR1 SEHNR, CDR2 FQNEAQ (reference sequence). The CDR3 sequence is 11 residues long. The CDR3 spells CASTSGETQYF. DNA for the CDR3: TGTGCCAGCACCTCGGGGGAGACCCAGTACTTC.

The chain carries TRBV4-1 and TRBJ2-7, with TRBD1 as a possible D gene (5 bases). V was pared by 6 bases and J by 3 bases, with 12 bases between. CDR3 size: 13 residues. The germline V gene has CDR1 MGHRA and CDR2 YSYEKL. The CDR3 DNA is TGCGCCAGCAGGAAGAGCCAGGGCTACGAGCAGTACTTC. Protein: CASRKSQGYEQYF.

This clone has just one count. The CDR3 region has the DNA TGTGCCAGTAGTATAACCGGGGGGGCAAATACGCAGTATTTT. Its protein is CASSITGGANTQYF. This rearrangement joins TRBV19 to TRBJ2-3, with 8 nucleotides matching TRBD2. The CDR3 spans 14 residues. The V and J ends lost 2 bases and 7 bases, in that order; junction bases with no gene match: 5. The germline V gene has CDR1 LNHDA and CDR2 SQIVND (reference sequence).

The gene calls are TRBV7-3 and TRBJ1-2, with D tentatively TRBD1 (6 bases). Trimming took off 4 bases at V and 8 bases at J, with 14 bases between the two ends. CDR1 is SGHTA and CDR2 is FQGTGA in the germline V gene. The CDR3 runs 13 residues. DNA of the CDR3: TGTGCCAGCAGCTCCCACGCAGGGGTCGGCTACACCTTC. Protein product: CASSSHAGVGYTF.

The chain joins TRBV5-1 to TRBJ1-1; D is uncertain. V lost 5 bases and J lost 1, with 18 bases in between. This CDR3 is 16 amino acids long. The germline gives CDR1 SGHRS, CDR2 YFSETQ. CDR3 bases: TGCGCCAGCAGGGAGTGGGTTGGGTTTGGGAACACTGAAGCTTTCTTT. Protein sequence: CASREWVGFGNTEAFF. The whole variable domain, remainder taken from reference TRBV5-1 and TRBJ1-1, is KAGVTQTPRYLIKTRGQQVTLSCSPISGHRSVSWYQQTPGQGLQFLFEYFSETQRNKGNFPGRFSGRQFSNSRSEMNVSTLELGDSALYLCASREWVGFGNTEAFFGQGTRLTVV.